The clone carrying this T cell receptor beta chain has a single count. Germline CDR1 is SGDLS and CDR2 is YYNGEE. The CDR3 spans 15 residues. Trimming took 0 bases from V and 2 from J, leaving 9 bases between them. The record originates from a study of OX40 agonist ivuxolimab in advanced cancers. Sequenced by immunoSEQ multiplex PCR; TCRdb stores in-frame clones only, minus some. The repertoire holds more than 55,000 clones, with roughly 80% as singletons. The source was CD4+ or CD8+ T cells sorted from blood, collected in a trial of the OX40 agonist ivuxolimab. This receptor was taken from an adult with an advanced solid tumor such as melanoma, head and neck, liver or kidney cancer. This chain uses TRBV9 with TRBJ2-4; D assignment may be TRBD1 or TRBD2 (6 bases each). CDR3 nucleotides: TGTGCCAGCAGCGTAGAGGGGGGACCCAAAAACATTCAGTACTTC. Its protein product is CASSVEGGPKNIQYF.